This T cell receptor beta chain was found in a study of T cell responses to AZD1222 COVID-19 vaccine. The length of the CDR3 is 13 residues. J gave up 6 bases and V 5 bases, and 2 bases lay outside the gene matches. Per germline, CDR1 MNHEY and CDR2 SVGAGI. Method: immunoSEQ multiplex PCR; TCRdb's copy keeps in-frame clones and lacks some. The repertoire consists of around 100,000 clones, with around 87% occurring once and the leading ten covering 3.5% to 4.5%. The material sequenced was peripheral blood, taken on day 0 of MenACWY control vaccination. The V call is TRBV6-5, the J call TRBJ1-2; the match to TRBD1 covers 11 bases. The receptor was isolated from an adult in good health. This chain's CDR3 is CASSMGQGDGYTF. CDR3 DNA sequence: TGTGCCAGCAGTATGGGACAGGGGGATGGCTACACCTTC.